This T cell receptor (beta chain) was captured by sequencing in a study of T cells after yellow fever vaccination (dated by TCRdb to between 2019 and 2020). For the study in its entirety: The SMART-Seq v4 Ultra Low Input RNA kit was used to prepare libraries from fractions with low cell numbers. Two healthy male donors, one aged 18 to 30 and one aged 30 to 40 years, made up the cohort. Bulk PBMC replicates and cell subsets were isolated from blood drawn at multiple timepoints before and after both primary and secondary immunization. To track T-cell clones before and after primary and booster YFV17D yellow fever vaccination, bulk TCR alpha and beta repertoires were sequenced longitudinally.

The germline V gene gives CDR1 as SQVTM and CDR2 as ANQGSEA. Here V drops 3 bases and J drops 1 base, and the junction holds 14 bases not matched to any gene. CDR3 length: 18 amino acids, cysteine to phenylalanine. Solely the CDR3 DNA is kept, with 54 bases framed from the first base. On the study overall, not on this receptor specifically: A small fraction of clonotypes appeared in both the CD4 and CD8 compartments, likely as a result of convergent recombination. Compared with the primary T-cell response, the secondary T-cell response was weaker but faster, peaking on day 5 rather than day 15. After the booster, most of the clones that had expanded following primary vaccination were detected again (approximately 95% of CD4 and around 90% of CD8), which suggests that memory was broadly maintained. FACS-sorted repertoires could contain abundant contaminating clonotypes from the bulk population, so computational filtering was required. Only two donors were included in the study, so the extent to which the findings can be generalized is limited.

This clonotype was detected a few times. Its specific antigen is unknown. No much larger clone is present one base from it, and per-base qualities are unavailable. Synthesis of TCR cDNA relied on 5'RACE template switching, a step that introduced a universal primer site along with unique molecular identifiers. Priming of cDNA synthesis was performed from both the TCR alpha and TCR beta constant segments. Libraries were amplified in two PCR steps, with sample barcodes and sequencing adapters added in the second step. Sequencing of libraries was done on Illumina HiSeq 2500 (2x100 bp) or NovaSeq (2x150 bp). In the source study's methods: MIGEC handled demultiplexing of reads and collapsing into UMI consensus sequences, while MiXCR performed V(D)J alignment. Using edgeR on replicate PBMC samples, clonotypes were called vaccine-responding if FDR was below 0.01 and the log2 fold change was above 5 up to day 15. Bulk clonotypes were assigned CD4 or CD8 identity according to which sequenced CD4 or CD8 repertoire held them at higher abundance. TCRdb took the public reads, trimmed them with fastp at Q25, ran MiXCR for clone calling and kept in-frame beta chains. A single entry per CDR3 protein holds the most common genes and DNA from its merged rows. The V and J calls and clone size come from TCRdb's table, not from the authors' own analysis. The sample table holds 450,000 to 550,000 distinct CDR3 sequences, of which 21% were seen once. The ten most abundant clones make up 16% of the sample.

According to the study, the label for this sample's treatment or condition signals: live attenuated yellow fever vaccine strain. At each blood-draw timepoint, two biological replicates of bulk PBMCs were obtained. PBMCs were isolated from peripheral blood using a standard Ficoll-Paque protocol. RNA was extracted with TriZol from bulk PBMCs, CD4 and CD8 fractions, and dextramer-positive and dextramer-negative fractions. Specimen: PBMCs, collected more than 20 days after the first yellow fever vaccination. The rearranged chain carries TRBV29-1 and TRBJ2-3; TRBD1 agrees with 9 junctional bases. This receptor was taken from a man between 18 and 35 years old who received the YFV17D yellow fever vaccine. The nucleotides read TGCAGCGTTGAGGCCACAGGGGGCATGGATCGCGGCACAGATACGCAGTATTTT. Its protein reads: CSVEATGGMDRGTDTQYF.